These 9 T cell receptor beta chains were sequenced from one sample in a study of blood T cells in healthy people across ages (dated by TCRdb to about 2015). The library was generated by 5' RACE. TCRdb names Illumina HiSeq 2500 as the instrument used. A second roughly 7 to 11 cycle PCR used a sample-barcoded 5' primer and a J-beta primer mix. The public sequencing data were trimmed at Q25 with fastp and processed into clonotypes with MiXCR by TCRdb, which kept only in-frame beta chains. A single entry per CDR3 protein holds the most common genes and DNA from its merged rows. Counted in this sample were roughly 1,800,000 distinct CDR3 sequences; about 50% of them appeared once. The ten largest make up less than 2.5% of the sample. Material for sequencing was blood. The receptors shown here come from a woman between 35 and 50 years old in good health.

This clonotype has a handful of counts. The J gene is TRBJ2-1, the V gene TRBV29-1; 11 bases are a match to TRBD2. Losses at the gene ends were 0 bases for V and 0 bases for J; bases not matched to a gene: 10. Looked up from germline, CDR1 is SQVTM and CDR2 is ANQGSEA. CDR3 length equals 19 residues. The CDR3 loop is CSVEDRTSGGPSSYNEQFF. CDR3 nucleotides: TGCAGCGTTGAAGATCGAACTAGCGGGGGCCCTAGCTCCTACAATGAGCAGTTCTTC.

The chain is built from TRBV28 and TRBJ1-5; 8 nucleotides match TRBD1. This CDR3 is built from 17 residues. Germline assignment: CDR1 MDHEN and CDR2 SYDVKM. The V segment lost 5 bases and the J segment 5 bases; nucleotides outside the gene matches: 14. DNA of the CDR3: TGTGCCAGCAGTGGGATACTGGACAGGGCGAGGGATCAGCCCCAGCATTTT. It yields the protein CASSGILDRARDQPQHF.

This clonotype was detected only a few times. This chain connects TRBV20-1 to TRBJ1-2; 7 bases agree with TRBD1. Germline CDR1 is DFQATT and CDR2 is SNEGSKA (reference sequence). The CDR3 consists of 13 residues. V dropped 5 bases and J dropped 4; count of bases not matched to a gene: 7. In DNA form, the CDR3 reads TGCAGTGCTCAACCGGGACAGAGCTATGGCTACACCTTC. It is translated as CSAQPGQSYGYTF.

In its sample, this clonotype was seen a few times. The chain has TRBV29-1 and TRBJ1-2, with 7 bases fitting TRBD1. Trimming cost V 4 bases and J 8 bases; bases outside gene matches: 13. Germline values: CDR1 SQVTM, CDR2 ANQGSEA. The CDR3 runs 14 residues. As DNA, the CDR3 is TGCAGCGTTGCCTCTGACAGGGCAATAGGGGGCTACACCTTC. Protein: CSVASDRAIGGYTF.

The chain has TRBV6-5 and TRBJ2-3; 8 nucleotides line up with TRBD1. Germline CDR1 reads MNHEY; CDR2 reads SVGAGI. This CDR3 is 14 amino acids long. The junction had 4 bases not matched to a gene; V was cut back by 2 bases and J by 6 bases. The DNA of the CDR3 is TGTGCCAGCAGTTACACAGGGGGTCCGGATACGCAGTATTTT. Translation gives CASSYTGGPDTQYF.

This clonotype was recorded a few times. The chain links TRBV9 to TRBJ2-4, with 8 bases fitting TRBD2. V was pared by 2 bases and J by 8 bases, with 12 bases of the junction left unmatched. The germline CDR1 and CDR2 sequences are SGDLS and YYNGEE. This CDR3 has 16 residues. In DNA, the CDR3 is TGTGCCAGCAGCGTCGATCTAGCGGGCCCCCAGGACATTCAGTACTTC. Its protein product is CASSVDLAGPQDIQYF. Complete variable domain (other parts from reference TRBV9 and TRBJ2-4): DSGVTQTPKHLITATGQRVTLRCSPRSGDLSVYWYQQSLDQGLQFLIQYYNGEERAKGNILERFSAQQFPDLHSELNLSSLELGDSALYFCASSVDLAGPQDIQYFGAGTRLSVL.

This clonotype has a handful of counts. The chain combines TRBV28 with TRBJ1-2, with D perhaps matching TRBD1 (6 bases). Trimming stripped 5 bases from V and 7 bases from J, with 20 bases between. This CDR3 contains 15 residues. Germline V gene lookup returns CDR1 MDHEN and CDR2 SYDVKM. The CDR3 loop is CASSPSPRGASGYTF. The CDR3 DNA sequence: TGTGCCAGCAGTCCCTCCCCTCGGGGGGCAAGTGGCTACACCTTC.

The CDR3 loop is CATRSAFSGANVLTF. CDR3 bases: TGTGCCACCCGTTCCGCCTTCTCTGGGGCCAACGTCCTGACTTTC. The V and J genes are TRBV15 and TRBJ2-6; D remains ambiguous. V was shortened by 8 bases and J by 0 bases, with 11 bases between the two germline ends. The CDR3 is 15 residues long. Germline V lookup: CDR1 LNHNV, CDR2 YYDKDF (reference sequence). The full variable domain, completed using reference TRBV15 and TRBJ2-6, is DAMVIQNPRYQVTQFGKPVTLSCSQTLNHNVMYWYQQKSSQAPKLLFHYYDKDFNNEADTPDNFQSRRPNTSFCFLDIRSPGLGDTAMYLCATRSAFSGANVLTFGAGSRLTVL.

This clonotype was detected a few times. This chain joins TRBV28 and TRBJ2-1; 11 nucleotides agree with TRBD2. CDR3 length: 19 residues. J lost 0 bases, V lost 3 bases, and 10 bases had no gene match. The germline V gene encodes CDR1 MDHEN and CDR2 SYDVKM. CDR3 sequence: CASSFLPGTSGSSYNEQFF. The CDR3 DNA follows: TGTGCCAGCAGTTTTCTGCCCGGGACTAGCGGCAGCTCCTACAATGAGCAGTTCTTC.